This T cell receptor beta chain derives from a study of beta chain features in type 1 diabetes. General observations from the study: Insertions at VDJ junctions were less frequent in type 1 diabetes patients. These patients also deleted more nucleotides at the same junctions. Within each of all four CD4+ subsets, Type 1 diabetes patients had TCRB CDR3s that were moderately but significantly shorter. Compared to healthy donors, patients appeared to have naive, central memory and Treg TCRB repertoires that were more alike.

With regard to this clone: Its antigen is not known.

Stem cell-like memory, regulatory, central memory and naive CD4+ cells were sorted via CD45RO/CCR7/CD25/CD127/CD95/CD27. CDR1 is MNHNY, CDR2 SVGAGI, per germline (reference sequence). V was trimmed by 2 bases and J by 3 bases, leaving 10 bases between them. The CDR3 runs 14 residues. The sequenced template was cDNA made from the entire isolated RNA. Samples of naive, central memory and regulatory T cells yielded a mean of around 3.5 million reads. The method was immunoSEQ multiplex PCR; TCRdb's version includes in-frame clones alone and lacks a portion of them. This table has about 370,000 clones, 9.6% appearing once.

Sequencing was carried out using central memory CD4+ T cells from blood. The chain recombines TRBV6-6 with TRBJ1-1; D is undetermined. This receptor was taken from a man aged 25 to 45 with type 1 diabetes. The CDR3, as DNA: TGTGCCAGCAGTTACGAGGGCGCGTACACTGAAGCTTTCTTT. This gives the protein CASSYEGAYTEAFF.